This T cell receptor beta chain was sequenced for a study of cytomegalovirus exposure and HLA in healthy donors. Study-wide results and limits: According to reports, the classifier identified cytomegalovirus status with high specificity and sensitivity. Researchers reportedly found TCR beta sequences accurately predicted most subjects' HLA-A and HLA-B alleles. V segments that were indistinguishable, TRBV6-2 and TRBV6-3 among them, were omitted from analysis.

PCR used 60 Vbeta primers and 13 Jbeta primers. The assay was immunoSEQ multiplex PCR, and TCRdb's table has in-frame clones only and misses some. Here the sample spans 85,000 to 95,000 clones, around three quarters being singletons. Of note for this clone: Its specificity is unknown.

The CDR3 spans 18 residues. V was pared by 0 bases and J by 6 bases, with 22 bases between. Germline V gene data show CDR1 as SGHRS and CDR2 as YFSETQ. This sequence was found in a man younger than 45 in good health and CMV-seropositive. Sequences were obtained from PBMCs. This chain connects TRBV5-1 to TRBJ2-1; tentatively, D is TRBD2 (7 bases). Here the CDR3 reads CASSLGGLGGALTNEQFF. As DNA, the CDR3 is TGCGCCAGCAGCTTGGGGGGCCTGGGGGGGGCACTTACCAATGAGCAGTTCTTC.